The 29 T cell receptor beta chains below were found in one sample sequenced in a study of CD8 T cells in Susac syndrome. RNA totalling roughly 0.5 to 1 ug underwent reverse transcription with random hexamers. TCRdb reprocessed the immunoSEQ multiplex PCR reads via MiXCR and lists one record per CDR3 protein. The data hold approximately 130,000 distinct CDR3 sequences, with about 93% observed a single time. Specimen: CD8+ T cells from PBMCs. The receptors were gathered from a human donor with multiple sclerosis.

This chain connects TRBV20-1 to TRBJ2-5, with D possibly being TRBD2 (6 bases). Germline CDR1 and CDR2: DFQATT and SNEGSKA (reference sequence). Trimming removed 5 bases at V and 5 bases at J, with 18 bases between. The CDR3 is 14 residues long. The CDR3 sequence: CSADSRLVAETQYF. The CDR3, as DNA: TGCAGTGCTGATTCTCGACTAGTTGCGGAGACCCAGTACTTC.

This sequence joins TRBV6-5 and TRBJ1-2; TRBD1 is a possible D gene (5 bases). The germline V gene has CDR1 MNHEY and CDR2 SVGAGI. V dropped 2 bases and J dropped 10 bases, with 17 bases sitting between them. CDR3 length: 14 residues. The CDR3 DNA follows: TGTGCCAGCAGTTACAGGGGAGCGGGGGGAGTCTACACCTTC. Encoded protein: CASSYRGAGGVYTF.

The genes are TRBV20-1 and TRBJ2-1; unclear D gene. CDR1 and CDR2 from the germline V gene are DFQATT and SNEGSKA (reference sequence). CDR3 size: 13 residues. V lost 1 base, J lost 1 base, and 5 bases lay in between. The CDR3 reads CSARVPSYNEQFF. The CDR3 region has the DNA TGCAGTGCTAGAGTCCCGTCCTACAATGAGCAGTTCTTC.

V gene TRBV11-3 combines with J gene TRBJ2-7; 10 bases match TRBD1. This CDR3 comprises 15 residues. V was clipped by 5 bases and J by 2 bases; unmatched bases: 6. CDR1 is SGHNT, CDR2 YENEEA, per germline. CDR3 in amino acids: CASSPGQGDPYEQYF. CDR3 DNA sequence: TGTGCCAGCAGCCCCGGACAGGGGGATCCCTACGAGCAGTACTTC.

This chain connects TRBV20-1 to TRBJ2-7; tentative D call: TRBD2 (5 bases). The CDR3 is made up of 17 amino acids. Germline V gene data show CDR1 as DFQATT and CDR2 as SNEGSKA (reference sequence). The V end lost 2 bases, the J end lost 0 bases, and 20 bases lay between the germline ends. CDR3 nucleotides: TGCAGTGCTAGAACCTATTCTGAGCGGCCTTACTCCTACGAGCAGTACTTC. This encodes CSARTYSERPYSYEQYF.

V usage is TRBV7-3 and J usage is TRBJ2-6; perhaps TRBD2 as D (5 bases). This CDR3 has 18 amino acids. The ends were cut back, 3 bases at V and 1 base at J, with 16 bases in the middle. Germline values: CDR1 SGHTA, CDR2 FQGTGA. CDR3 residues: CASSFEPVAKSGANVLTF. The CDR3 coding sequence is TGTGCCAGCAGCTTTGAACCGGTAGCGAAGTCTGGGGCCAACGTCCTGACTTTC.

This chain connects TRBV15 to TRBJ2-7, with a weak D call TRBD1 (5 bases). V was cut by 5 bases and J by 3 bases, with 17 bases left in between. CDR3 size: 15 residues. Germline lookup yields CDR1 LNHNV and CDR2 YYDKDF (reference sequence). This chain's CDR3 is CATSASGQGVYEQYF. The CDR3 DNA sequence: TGTGCCACCAGCGCGTCAGGCCAGGGTGTCTACGAGCAGTACTTC.

The V and J genes are TRBV4-1 and TRBJ1-1; 8 bases line up with TRBD1. Germline V gene sequence: CDR1 MGHRA, CDR2 YSYEKL. V was clipped by 3 bases and J by 1 base; unmatched bases: 4. The CDR3 totals 15 residues. The CDR3 sequence: CASSQQGARNTEAFF. The DNA of the CDR3 is TGCGCCAGCAGCCAGCAGGGGGCTCGGAACACTGAAGCTTTCTTT.

This chain links TRBV19 with TRBJ1-1, with unresolved D. The CDR3 extends over 14 amino acids. Germline CDR1 reads LNHDA; CDR2 reads SQIVND (reference sequence). V was cut by 5 bases and J by 0 bases, with 10 bases left in between. CDR3 amino acids: CASSRTGMNTEAFF. The CDR3 DNA is TGTGCCAGTAGTCGGACGGGGATGAACACTGAAGCTTTCTTT.

V gene TRBV5-4 combines with J gene TRBJ1-1; the match to TRBD1 covers 7 bases. CDR1 is SGHNT, CDR2 YYREEE, per germline (reference sequence). The CDR3 covers 13 residues. V shed 5 bases and J 7 bases; nucleotides not matched to a gene: 8. CDR3 amino acids: CASRPDRAGEAFF. CDR3 DNA sequence: TGTGCCAGCAGACCTGACAGGGCCGGTGAAGCTTTCTTT.

The CDR3 bases are TGTGCCAGTAGCCCCGGCCGGACAGCCTATGGCTACACCTTC. It specifies CASSPGRTAYGYTF. The gene calls are TRBV19 and TRBJ1-2; weak D call: TRBD1 (6 bases). The germline gives CDR1 LNHDA, CDR2 SQIVND (reference sequence). The CDR3 consists of 14 residues. Deletions cut 6 bases from V and 4 bases from J, with 15 bases between.

The chain has TRBV3-1 and TRBJ2-7, with 10 bases matching TRBD1. This CDR3 comprises 14 residues. Germline V gene data show CDR1 as LGHDT and CDR2 as YNNKEL (reference sequence). The V gene end was trimmed by 3 bases and the J gene end by 6 bases; junction bases not matched to a gene: 5. The CDR3 bases are TGTGCCAGCAGCCAGACAGGGGGCGAGGGCGAGCAGTACTTC. It encodes CASSQTGGEGEQYF.

V gene TRBV6-2 or TRBV6-3 combines with J gene TRBJ1-2; TRBD1 might be the D (6 bases). The germline gives CDR1 MNHEY, CDR2 SVGEGT. The length of the CDR3 is 13 residues. Trimming took off 4 bases at V and 8 bases at J, with 14 bases between the two ends. The CDR3 sequence: CASSSRQVYGYTF. CDR3 sequence (DNA): TGTGCCAGCAGTTCCCGACAGGTTTACGGCTACACCTTC.

The chain is built from TRBV11-2 and TRBJ2-7; 7 nucleotides match TRBD2. Trimming cost V 8 bases and J 2 bases; bases outside gene matches: 9. The CDR3 has 14 residues. The germline V gene has CDR1 SGHAT and CDR2 FQNNGV. The CDR3 spells CASSPGGWAYEQYF. The CDR3 DNA sequence: TGTGCCAGCTCCCCCGGGGGGTGGGCCTACGAGCAGTACTTC.

The chain carries TRBV29-1 and TRBJ1-2; possibly TRBD1 for D (5 bases). CDR3 length equals 14 residues. Germline V gene data show CDR1 as SQVTM and CDR2 as ANQGSEA. The V end lost 6 bases, the J end lost 4 bases, and 18 bases lay between the germline ends. The CDR3 region is CSVVPTGPPYGYTF. Here the CDR3 DNA reads TGCAGCGTGGTCCCCACAGGTCCTCCCTATGGCTACACCTTC. Full variable domain (missing parts from reference TRBV29-1 and TRBJ1-2): SAVISQKPSRDICQRGTSLTIQCQVDSQVTMMFWYRQQPGQSLTLIATANQGSEATYESGFVIDKFPISRPNLTFSTLTVSNMSPEDSSIYLCSVVPTGPPYGYTFGSGTRLTVV.

CDR3 DNA: TGTGCCAGCAGCTTGGGGACCAATCCCTACGAGCAGTACTTC. It translates to CASSLGTNPYEQYF. This chain connects TRBV13 to TRBJ2-7; possibly TRBD1 or TRBD2 for D (5 bases each). Per germline, CDR1 PRHDT and CDR2 FYEKMQ (reference sequence). The V and J ends lost 3 bases and 2 bases respectively, with 11 bases between them. The CDR3 runs 14 residues.

The CDR3 here is CSVVAGRSTDTQYF. In nucleotides, the CDR3 is TGCAGCGTTGTGGCTGGACGAAGCACAGATACGCAGTATTTT. V is TRBV29-1 and J is TRBJ2-3; D is uncertain. V lost 4 bases to trimming and J lost 0 bases, with 11 bases between them. CDR1 SQVTM and CDR2 ANQGSEA come from the germline V gene. The CDR3 consists of 14 residues.

The chain carries TRBV25-1 and TRBJ1-1; D not certain. Germline V CDR1 and CDR2: MGHDK, SYGVNS. Trimming shortened V by 5 bases and J by 4 bases, and 8 bases separated the two germline ends. The CDR3 sequence is 12 residues long. The CDR3 is CASSNVPTEAFF. The DNA of the CDR3 is TGTGCCAGCAGTAACGTTCCCACTGAAGCTTTCTTT.

The chain recombines TRBV28 with TRBJ2-7; a weak D match, TRBD2 (6 bases). V was trimmed by 4 bases and J by 0 bases, leaving 10 bases between them. The CDR3 has 14 residues. From germline, CDR1 is MDHEN and CDR2 SYDVKM. For the CDR3, the DNA is TGTGCCAGCAGTTCCGGGACTCCCTCCTACGAGCAGTACTTC. This encodes CASSSGTPSYEQYF.

Only a few counts were recorded for this clonotype. The gene calls are TRBV5-6 and TRBJ2-1; D unresolved. Trimming shortened V by 5 bases and J by 6 bases, and 6 bases separated the two germline ends. The CDR3 has 11 amino acids. Germline CDR1 is SGHDT and CDR2 is YYEEEE. CDR3 in DNA: TGTGCCAGCAGTTTAAGCAATGAGCAGTTCTTC. Translating it yields CASSLSNEQFF.

This clonotype was recorded once. The gene calls are TRBV2 and TRBJ2-7; TRBD2 is a possible D gene (6 bases). V was trimmed by 6 bases and J by 7 bases, leaving 7 bases between them. Germline CDR1 SNHLY, CDR2 FYNNEI. This CDR3 has 10 amino acids. CDR3 sequence reads: CASSRGEQYF. The CDR3 DNA reads TGTGCCAGCAGCCGGGGGGAGCAGTACTTC. The full variable domain, rest sourced from reference TRBV2 and TRBJ2-7, is EPEVTQTPSHQVTQMGQEVILRCVPISNHLYFYWYRQILGQKVEFLVSFYNNEISEKSEIFDDQFSVERPDGSNFTLKIRSTKLEDSAMYFCASSRGEQYFGPGTRLTVT.

This chain uses TRBV7-9 with TRBJ2-7; the D gene is possibly TRBD1 (6 bases). From germline, CDR1 is SEHNR and CDR2 FQNEAQ (reference sequence). The CDR3 has 14 amino acids. Trimming shortened V by 5 bases and J by 3 bases, and 14 bases separated the two germline ends. CDR3 sequence reads: CASSTGLTGYEQYF. In DNA form, the CDR3 reads TGTGCCAGCAGCACAGGGTTGACTGGCTACGAGCAGTACTTC.

The gene calls are TRBV7-7 and TRBJ2-7; 7 bases are a match to TRBD2. J lost 3 bases, V lost 3 bases, and 2 bases had no gene match. CDR3 length: 13 amino acids. Germline CDR1 SSHAT, CDR2 FNYEAQ (reference sequence). CDR3 sequence reads: CASSFGTNYEQYF. DNA for the CDR3: TGTGCCAGCAGCTTCGGGACTAACTACGAGCAGTACTTC.

This clonotype was seen a handful of times. CDR3 coding DNA: TGTGCCAGCAGTTCCCGAGACAGATCCTACGAGCAGTACTTC. It codes for CASSSRDRSYEQYF. V is TRBV27 and J is TRBJ2-7; possible D gene TRBD1, 5 bases. Germline CDR1 is MNHEY and CDR2 is SMNVEV (reference sequence). Trimming cost V 4 bases and J 1 base, with 11 bases left between them. There are 14 residues in the CDR3.

J is TRBJ2-1 and V is TRBV11-3; D ambiguous. CDR1 is SGHNT and CDR2 is YENEEA in the germline V gene. The CDR3 spans 13 residues. V was cut by 5 bases and J by 5 bases, with 10 bases left in between. In DNA form, the CDR3 reads TGTGCCAGCAGCCTTTGGAACAACAATGAGCAGTTCTTC. This gives the protein CASSLWNNNEQFF.

This clonotype has only a few counts. The rearrangement links TRBV6-5 to TRBJ1-5, with D hard to call. Germline CDR1 MNHEY, CDR2 SVGAGI. This CDR3 comprises 15 residues. Between the trimmed V and J ends, which lost 0 bases and 0 bases, there was a span of 6 bases. This chain's CDR3 is CASSYSKGSNQPQHF. CDR3 DNA sequence: TGTGCCAGCAGTTACTCGAAGGGTAGCAATCAGCCCCAGCATTTT.

V usage is TRBV20-1 and J usage is TRBJ2-3; 7 bases match TRBD1. This CDR3 has 14 residues. Germline assignment: CDR1 DFQATT and CDR2 SNEGSKA (reference sequence). The junction had 6 bases not matched to a gene; V was cut back by 6 bases and J by 0 bases. The CDR3 loop reads CSAEGASSTDTQYF. In nucleotides, the CDR3 is TGCAGTGCCGAGGGGGCTAGTAGCACAGATACGCAGTATTTT.

The CDR3 DNA reads as TGTGCCAGCAGCTTCGGGAGGATCAATCAGCCCCAGCATTTT. This gives the protein CASSFGRINQPQHF. The chain couples TRBV5-6 to TRBJ1-5, with D uncertain. V was shortened by 2 bases and J by 3 bases, with 9 bases between the two germline ends. This CDR3 comprises 14 residues. Germline values: CDR1 SGHDT, CDR2 YYEEEE. Using reference TRBV5-6 and TRBJ1-5 for the parts outside the CDR3, the full variable domain is DAGVTQSPTHLIKTRGQQVTLRCSPKSGHDTVSWYQQALGQGPQFIFQYYEEEERQRGNFPDRFSGHQFPNYSSELNVNALLLGDSALYLCASSFGRINQPQHFGDGTRLSIL.

V usage is TRBV29-1 and J usage is TRBJ1-1; D remains ambiguous. The germline V gene encodes CDR1 SQVTM and CDR2 ANQGSEA. Trimming took 3 bases from V and 6 from J, leaving 17 bases between them. The CDR3 runs to 14 residues. The CDR3 sequence: CSVDGVGRGPEAFF. As DNA, the CDR3 is TGCAGCGTTGATGGGGTAGGCAGAGGTCCTGAAGCTTTCTTT.